The 2 T cell receptor beta chains presented below share a single source sample, sequenced in a study of T cell responses to AZD1222 COVID-19 vaccine. The table came from immunoSEQ multiplex PCR; TCRdb's copy has only in-frame clones and leaves some out. The repertoire holds about 150,000 clones, with less than 95% as singletons. The sample was peripheral blood, taken 28 days after the second AZD1222 dose. Every receptor here comes from an adult who received the AZD1222 COVID-19 vaccine.

This chain connects TRBV6-5 to TRBJ1-1; perhaps TRBD1 as D (6 bases). V lost 6 bases and J lost 10, with 24 bases in between. Looked up from germline, CDR1 is MNHEY and CDR2 is SVGAGI. The CDR3 is 15 residues long. CDR3 bases: TGTGCCAGCAGCAAACCAGGGGTCCCCCCGTGGCGAGCTTTCTTT. It is translated as CASSKPGVPPWRAFF.

This chain connects TRBV20-1 to TRBJ2-1, with D unclear. Between the trimmed V and J ends, which lost 8 bases and 3 bases, there was a span of 8 bases. The CDR3 extends over 11 amino acids. Germline V CDR1 and CDR2: DFQATT, SNEGSKA (reference sequence). The CDR3 spells CSTPHYNEQFF. Written as DNA, the CDR3 is TGCAGTACCCCCCACTACAATGAGCAGTTCTTC.